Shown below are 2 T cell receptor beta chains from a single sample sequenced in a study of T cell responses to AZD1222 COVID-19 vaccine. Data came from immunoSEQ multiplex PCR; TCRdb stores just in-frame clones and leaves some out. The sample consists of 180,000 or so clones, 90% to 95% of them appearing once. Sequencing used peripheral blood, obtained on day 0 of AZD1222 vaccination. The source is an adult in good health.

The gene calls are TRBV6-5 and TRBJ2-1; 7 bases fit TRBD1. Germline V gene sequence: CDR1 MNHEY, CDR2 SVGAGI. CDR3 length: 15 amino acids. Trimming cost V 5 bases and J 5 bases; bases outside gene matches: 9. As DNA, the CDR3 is TGTGCCAGCAGTCCACAGGGGCCCCCCAACAATGAGCAGTTCTTC. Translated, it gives CASSPQGPPNNEQFF.

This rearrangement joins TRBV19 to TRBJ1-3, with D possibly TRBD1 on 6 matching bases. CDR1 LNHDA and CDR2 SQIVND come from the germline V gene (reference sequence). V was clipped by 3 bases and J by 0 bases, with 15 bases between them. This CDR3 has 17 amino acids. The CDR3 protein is CASSIRSGAYSGNTIYF. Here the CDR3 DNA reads TGTGCCAGTAGTATTCGGTCAGGGGCCTACTCTGGAAACACCATATATTTT.